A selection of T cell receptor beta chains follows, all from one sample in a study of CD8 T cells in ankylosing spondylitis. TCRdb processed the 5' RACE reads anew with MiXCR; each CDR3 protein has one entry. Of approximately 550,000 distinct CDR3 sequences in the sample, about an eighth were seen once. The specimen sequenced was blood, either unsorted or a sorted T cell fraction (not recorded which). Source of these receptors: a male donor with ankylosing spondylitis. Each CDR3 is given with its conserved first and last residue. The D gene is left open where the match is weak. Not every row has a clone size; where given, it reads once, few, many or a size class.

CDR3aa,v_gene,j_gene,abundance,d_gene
CASSLGTSGGNYF,TRBV7-9,TRBJ2-7,NA,TRBD2
CASSARYWDGSGGNTIYF,TRBV7-8,TRBJ1-3,few,NA
CASSPRKPGQGVSYNEQFF,TRBV18,TRBJ2-1,few,TRBD1
CSARPGLGQYNEQFF,TRBV20-1,TRBJ2-1,NA,TRBD1
CASSRTGGVGTDTQYF,TRBV7-2,TRBJ2-3,NA,NA
CSVKAREEKLFF,TRBV20-1,TRBJ1-4,few,NA
CASSRTAYNEKLFF,TRBV12-3/TRBV12-4,TRBJ1-4,NA,NA
CASSSGQGAREQYF,TRBV2,TRBJ2-7,few,TRBD1
CASRGQGLGTEAFF,TRBV6-1,TRBJ1-1,NA,TRBD1
CASSTLDRAQETQYF,TRBV19,TRBJ2-5,NA,TRBD1
CASSLERGRVYEQYF,TRBV11-1,TRBJ2-7,few,TRBD2
CASSFPGGQGGTEAFF,TRBV28,TRBJ1-1,few,TRBD1
CATGLRAANEQFF,TRBV12-5,TRBJ2-1,NA,NA
CASSEWGSQANTEAFF,TRBV25-1,TRBJ1-1,NA,NA